These 7 T cell receptor beta chains originate from one sample sequenced in a study of T cell responses to AZD1222 COVID-19 vaccine. Data came from immunoSEQ multiplex PCR; TCRdb stores just in-frame clones and leaves some out. The repertoire has 130,000 to 150,000 clones, around 92% of them found once; the top ten carry roughly 12%. Sequencing used peripheral blood, obtained after recovery from COVID-19. Every receptor here comes from an adult who had recovered from COVID-19.

The chain combines TRBV27 with TRBJ1-1, with a weak D call TRBD1 (6 bases). This CDR3 is 15 amino acids long. Germline-derived CDR1 and CDR2 are MNHEY and SMNVEV (reference sequence). The ends were cut back, 3 bases at V and 0 bases at J, with 11 bases in the middle. The CDR3 DNA sequence: TGTGCCAGCAGTTTCGGGGGCTTCATGAACACTGAAGCTTTCTTT. Encoded protein: CASSFGGFMNTEAFF.

The V call is TRBV27, the J call TRBJ1-5; D possibly corresponds to TRBD1 (5 bases). Trimming removed 0 bases from V and 0 bases from J, with 12 bases in between. The CDR3 loop spans 17 amino acids. Germline lookup yields CDR1 MNHEY and CDR2 SMNVEV (reference sequence). The chain's CDR3 is CASSLSGGAYSNQPQHF. For the CDR3, the DNA is TGTGCCAGCAGTTTATCTGGGGGAGCGTATAGCAATCAGCCCCAGCATTTT.

The rearrangement joins TRBV6-2 or TRBV6-3 to TRBJ1-2; possibly TRBD1 for D (6 bases). Germline CDR1 is MNHEY and CDR2 is SVGEGT. The CDR3 contains 14 residues. Trimming removed 7 bases from V and 4 bases from J, with 16 bases in between. In DNA, the CDR3 is TGTGCCAGCACCCCAGTGGGGGGCATCTATGGCTACACCTTC. The encoded protein is CASTPVGGIYGYTF.

This clone showed up just once. This rearrangement joins TRBV7-9 to TRBJ2-1; 11 bases match TRBD2. This CDR3 has 17 residues. The junction had 9 bases not matched to a gene; V was cut back by 5 bases and J by 3 bases. Germline assignment: CDR1 SEHNR and CDR2 FQNEAQ (reference sequence). The CDR3 is CASSHLAGGGIYNEQFF. Here the CDR3 DNA reads TGTGCCAGCAGCCATCTAGCGGGAGGCGGGATCTACAATGAGCAGTTCTTC. Complete variable domain (other parts from reference TRBV7-9 and TRBJ2-1): DTGVSQNPRHKITKRGQNVTFRCDPISEHNRLYWYRQTLGQGPEFLTYFQNEAQLEKSRLLSDRFSAERPKGSFSTLEIQRTEQGDSAMYLCASSHLAGGGIYNEQFFGPGTRLTVL.

The rearrangement links TRBV3-1 (or the pseudogene TRBV3-2) to TRBJ2-2, with 9 nucleotides matching TRBD2. Germline loops: CDR1 LGHDT, CDR2 YNNKEL (reference sequence). V was clipped by 6 bases and J by 7 bases; unmatched bases: 6. This CDR3 has 14 residues. The CDR3 protein is CASSRLADGGELFF. The CDR3 DNA follows: TGTGCCAGCAGTCGACTAGCGGATGGCGGGGAGCTGTTTTTT.

This chain connects TRBV9 to TRBJ1-5; 10 nucleotides agree with TRBD1. Per the germline V gene, CDR1 is SGDLS and CDR2 is YYNGEE. This CDR3 spans 16 amino acids. After removal of 4 bases from V and 2 bases from J, the junction contained 6 bases not matched to a gene. The CDR3 coding sequence is TGTGCCAGCAGCACCGGGACAGGGGAGGGCAATCAGCCCCAGCATTTT. Encoded protein: CASSTGTGEGNQPQHF.

V is TRBV6-1 and J is TRBJ2-3; the D is unclear. CDR1 is MNHNS and CDR2 is SASEGT in the germline V gene. Trimming shortened V by 1 base and J by 4 bases, and 6 bases separated the two germline ends. This CDR3 has 13 residues. CDR3 nucleotide sequence: TGTGCCAGCAGTGAAGTGTTGGCAGATACGCAGTATTTT. It translates to CASSEVLADTQYF.